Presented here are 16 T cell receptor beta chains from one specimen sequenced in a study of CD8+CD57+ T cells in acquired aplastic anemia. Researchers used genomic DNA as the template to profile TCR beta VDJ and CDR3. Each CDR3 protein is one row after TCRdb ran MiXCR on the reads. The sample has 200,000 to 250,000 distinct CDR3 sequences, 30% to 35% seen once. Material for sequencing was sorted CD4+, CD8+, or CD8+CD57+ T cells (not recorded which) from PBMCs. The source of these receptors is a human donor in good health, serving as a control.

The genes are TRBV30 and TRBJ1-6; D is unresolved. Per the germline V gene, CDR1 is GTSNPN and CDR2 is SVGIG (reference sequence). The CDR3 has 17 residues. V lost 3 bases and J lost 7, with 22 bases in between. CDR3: CAWREARMRTVNSPLHF. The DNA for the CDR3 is TGTGCCTGGAGAGAAGCCCGCATGAGAACTGTGAATTCACCCCTCCACTTT.

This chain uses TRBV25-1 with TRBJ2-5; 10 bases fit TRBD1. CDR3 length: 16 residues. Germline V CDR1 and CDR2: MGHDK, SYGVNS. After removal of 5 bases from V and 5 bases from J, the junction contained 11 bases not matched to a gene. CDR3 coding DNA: TGTGCCAGCAGTTTCCTAGACAGGGGGCTCATGGAGACCCAGTACTTC. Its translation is CASSFLDRGLMETQYF.

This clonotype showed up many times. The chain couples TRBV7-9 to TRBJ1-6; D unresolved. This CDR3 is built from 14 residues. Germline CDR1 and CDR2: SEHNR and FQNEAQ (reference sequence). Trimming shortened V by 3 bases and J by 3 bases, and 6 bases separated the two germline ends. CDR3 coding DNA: TGTGCCAGCAGCTTTCTGGGCTATAATTCACCCCTCCACTTT. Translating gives CASSFLGYNSPLHF.

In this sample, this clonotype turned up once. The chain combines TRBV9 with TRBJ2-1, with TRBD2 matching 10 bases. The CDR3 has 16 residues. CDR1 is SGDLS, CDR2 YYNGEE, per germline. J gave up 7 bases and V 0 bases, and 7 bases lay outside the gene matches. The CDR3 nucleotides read TGTGCCAGCAGCGTAGTTCCCCTAGCGGGAGTGAATGAGCAGTTCTTC. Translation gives CASSVVPLAGVNEQFF.

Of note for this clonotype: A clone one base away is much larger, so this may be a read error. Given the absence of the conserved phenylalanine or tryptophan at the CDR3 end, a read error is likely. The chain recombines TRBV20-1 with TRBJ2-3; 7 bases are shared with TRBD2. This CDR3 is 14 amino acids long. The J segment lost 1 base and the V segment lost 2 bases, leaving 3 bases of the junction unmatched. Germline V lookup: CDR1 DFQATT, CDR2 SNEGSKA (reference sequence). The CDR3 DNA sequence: TGCAGTGCTAGAAGCGGGGTAGGCACAGATACGCAGTATCTT. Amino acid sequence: CSARSGVGTDTQYL.

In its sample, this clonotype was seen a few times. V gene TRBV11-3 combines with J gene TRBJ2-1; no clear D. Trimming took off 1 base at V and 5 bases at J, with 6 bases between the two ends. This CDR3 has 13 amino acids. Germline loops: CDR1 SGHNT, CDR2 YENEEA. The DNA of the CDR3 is TGTGCCAGCAGCTTAGGTCCCAACAATGAGCAGTTCTTC. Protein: CASSLGPNNEQFF.

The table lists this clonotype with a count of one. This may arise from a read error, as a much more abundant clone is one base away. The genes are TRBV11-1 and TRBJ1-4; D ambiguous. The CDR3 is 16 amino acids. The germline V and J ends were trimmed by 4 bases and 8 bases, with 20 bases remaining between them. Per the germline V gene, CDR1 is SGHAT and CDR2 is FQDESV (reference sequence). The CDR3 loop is CASSSGLGLVSEKLFF. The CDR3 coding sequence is TGTGCCAGCAGCTCGGGCTTGGGTTTGGTCAGCGAAAAACTGTTTTTT.

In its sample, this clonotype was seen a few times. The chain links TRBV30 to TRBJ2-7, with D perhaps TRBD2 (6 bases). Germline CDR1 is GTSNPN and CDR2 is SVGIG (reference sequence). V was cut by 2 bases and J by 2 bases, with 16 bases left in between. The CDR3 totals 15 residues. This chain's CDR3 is CAWSSVSRDTYEQYF. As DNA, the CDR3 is TGTGCCTGGAGTTCAGTCTCGCGGGATACCTACGAGCAGTACTTC.

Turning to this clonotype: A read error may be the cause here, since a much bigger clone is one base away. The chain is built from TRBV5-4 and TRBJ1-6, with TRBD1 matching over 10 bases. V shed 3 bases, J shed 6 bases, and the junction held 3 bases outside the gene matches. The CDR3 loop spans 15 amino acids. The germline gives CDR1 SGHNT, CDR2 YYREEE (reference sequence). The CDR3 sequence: CASSCGQGGNSPLHF. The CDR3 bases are TGTGCCAGCAGCTGCGGACAGGGGGGTAATTCACCCCTCCACTTT.

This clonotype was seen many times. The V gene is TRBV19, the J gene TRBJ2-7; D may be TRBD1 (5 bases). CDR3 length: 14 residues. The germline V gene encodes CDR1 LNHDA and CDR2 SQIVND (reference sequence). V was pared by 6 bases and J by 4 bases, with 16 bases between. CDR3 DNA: TGTGCCAGTAGGAAGTCTAGGGGAAAATACGAGCAGTACTTC. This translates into CASRKSRGKYEQYF. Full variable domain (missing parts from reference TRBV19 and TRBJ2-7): DGGITQSPKYLFRKEGQNVTLSCEQNLNHDAMYWYRQDPGQGLRLIYYSQIVNDFQKGDIAEGYSVSREKKESFPLTVTSAQKNPTAFYLCASRKSRGKYEQYFGPGTRLTVT.

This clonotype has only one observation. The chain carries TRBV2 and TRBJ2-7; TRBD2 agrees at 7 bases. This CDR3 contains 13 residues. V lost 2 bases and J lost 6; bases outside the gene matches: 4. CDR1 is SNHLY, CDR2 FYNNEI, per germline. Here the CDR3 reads CASSELAVGEQYF. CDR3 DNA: TGTGCCAGCAGTGAACTAGCGGTAGGCGAGCAGTACTTC.

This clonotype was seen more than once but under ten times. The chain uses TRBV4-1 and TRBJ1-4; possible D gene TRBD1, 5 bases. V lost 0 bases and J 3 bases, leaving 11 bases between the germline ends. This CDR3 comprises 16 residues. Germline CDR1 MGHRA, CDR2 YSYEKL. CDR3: CASSQDEGRANEKLFF. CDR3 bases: TGCGCCAGCAGCCAAGATGAGGGGCGTGCTAATGAAAAACTGTTTTTT.

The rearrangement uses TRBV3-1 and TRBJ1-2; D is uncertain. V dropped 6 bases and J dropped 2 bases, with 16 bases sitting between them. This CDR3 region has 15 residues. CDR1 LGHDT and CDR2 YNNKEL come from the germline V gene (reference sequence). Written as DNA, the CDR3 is TGTGCCAGCAGTCAACACCCTTCGTTGAACTATGGCTACACCTTC. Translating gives CASSQHPSLNYGYTF.

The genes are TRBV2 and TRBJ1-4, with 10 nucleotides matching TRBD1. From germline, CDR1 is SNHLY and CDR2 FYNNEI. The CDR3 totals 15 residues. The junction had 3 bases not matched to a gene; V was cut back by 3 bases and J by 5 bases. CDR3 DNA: TGTGCCAGCAGTGACGGACAGGGGGTAAATGAAAAACTGTTTTTT. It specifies CASSDGQGVNEKLFF. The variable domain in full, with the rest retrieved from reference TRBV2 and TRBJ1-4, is EPEVTQTPSHQVTQMGQEVILRCVPISNHLYFYWYRQILGQKVEFLVSFYNNEISEKSEIFDDQFSVERPDGSNFTLKIRSTKLEDSAMYFCASSDGQGVNEKLFFGSGTQLSVL.

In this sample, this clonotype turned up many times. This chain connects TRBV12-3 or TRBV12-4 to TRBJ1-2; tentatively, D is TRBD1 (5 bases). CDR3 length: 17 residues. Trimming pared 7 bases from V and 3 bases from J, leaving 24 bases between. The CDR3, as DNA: TGTGCCAGCACCCACCGGGACCGTCTAACCACCCACTATGGCTACACCTTC. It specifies CASTHRDRLTTHYGYTF.

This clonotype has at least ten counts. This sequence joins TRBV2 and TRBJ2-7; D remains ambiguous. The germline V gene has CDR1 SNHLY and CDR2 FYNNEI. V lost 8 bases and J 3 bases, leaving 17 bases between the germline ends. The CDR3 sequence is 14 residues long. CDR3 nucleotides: TGTGCCAGCGGTGTATCAAGAGTGGGCTACGAGCAGTACTTC. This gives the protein CASGVSRVGYEQYF.